A single sample is the source of the 11 T cell receptor beta chains below, sequenced in a study of monozygotic twins with inflammatory bowel disease. TCRdb reprocessed the 5' RACE reads and stores each CDR3 protein as one record, lacking DNA. The table for this sample gives roughly 100,000 distinct CDR3 sequences. Sequences were obtained from blood. The receptors derive from a human donor with ulcerative colitis or Crohn's disease, or a healthy co-twin of an affected twin (not recorded which).

The CDR3 region is CASSLAQTVSEQYF. The chain couples TRBV7-2 to TRBJ2-7. Looked up from germline, CDR1 is SGHTA and CDR2 is FQGNSA. The CDR3 is made up of 14 amino acids.

This rearrangement joins TRBV7-8 to TRBJ2-4. Germline CDR1 and CDR2: SGHVS and FQNEAQ. The CDR3 runs to 16 residues. This chain's CDR3 is CASSLIHWGAKNMQYF.

This chain uses TRBV7-2 with TRBJ2-7; TCRdb's D call of TRBD2 is untestable without DNA. The CDR3 extends over 12 amino acids. Germline V gives CDR1 SGHTA, CDR2 FQGNSA. The CDR3: CASSDTLNPPYF.

The V call is TRBV10-3, the J call TRBJ2-5. There are 12 residues in the CDR3. Germline CDR1 ENHRY, CDR2 SYGVKD. CDR3 loop: CAISDTQETQYF.

The chain has TRBV30 and TRBJ1-3; TCRdb designates TRBD1, a call that cannot be tested without DNA. Germline CDR1 GTSNPN, CDR2 SVGIG (reference sequence). The CDR3 consists of 14 residues. The chain's CDR3 is CAWGTGYSGNTIYF.

The V and J genes are TRBV7-6 and TRBJ1-6. CDR1 is SGHVS, CDR2 FNYEAQ, per germline. The CDR3 has 13 residues. The CDR3 loop reads CASSLELGSPLHF.

The V and J genes are TRBV7-2 and TRBJ1-5; TCRdb selects TRBD1, and the lack of DNA leaves this call unchecked. The CDR3 covers 15 residues. Germline V gene data show CDR1 as SGHTA and CDR2 as FQGNSA. The CDR3 loop is CASGQGQGGNQPQHF.

The CDR3 loop reads CASSFQGYTDTQYF. The rearrangement joins TRBV27 to TRBJ2-3; TCRdb returns TRBD1, unconfirmable since there is no DNA. Germline V gene data show CDR1 as MNHEY and CDR2 as SMNVEV (reference sequence). The CDR3 is made up of 14 amino acids.

This sequence joins TRBV28 and TRBJ2-1; the D call from TCRdb, TRBD2, cannot be confirmed without DNA. Germline values: CDR1 MDHEN, CDR2 SYDVKM. This CDR3 spans 14 amino acids. The CDR3 reads CASRTTGGNNEQFF.

The chain is built from TRBV20-1 and TRBJ2-7; TCRdb outputs TRBD1, but without DNA this stays unchecked. Germline V CDR1 and CDR2: DFQATT, SNEGSKA (reference sequence). There are 13 residues in the CDR3. The CDR3 reads CSAPRQGPGEQYF.

This rearrangement joins TRBV12-3 or TRBV12-4 to TRBJ2-2. The CDR3 is 14 residues long. CDR3 residues: CASSLHRNTGELFF.